The 25 T cell receptor beta chains in this list originate from one sample, sequenced in a study of blood T cell repertoires in COVID-19. Clones were read by immunoSEQ multiplex PCR, and TCRdb kept only the in-frame ones, dropping some. Seen here are about 220,000 clones, 75% to 85% observed once, and the top ten hold approximately 2.3%. Sequencing input: peripheral blood. These receptors all stem from a woman between 70 and 85 years old with COVID-19, enrolled during active disease.

The chain employs TRBV2 and TRBJ2-3; TRBD2 matches at 16 bases. The CDR3 totals 15 residues. V shed 8 bases, J shed 5 bases, and the junction held 4 bases outside the gene matches. Germline V gene lookup returns CDR1 SNHLY and CDR2 FYNNEI. The CDR3 region is CASAGLAGGVDTQYF. The CDR3 DNA follows: TGTGCCAGCGCGGGACTAGCGGGAGGGGTAGATACGCAGTATTTT. Full variable domain (rest looked up from reference TRBV2 and TRBJ2-3): EPEVTQTPSHQVTQMGQEVILRCVPISNHLYFYWYRQILGQKVEFLVSFYNNEISEKSEIFDDQFSVERPDGSNFTLKIRSTKLEDSAMYFCASAGLAGGVDTQYFGPGTRLTVL.

The rearrangement links TRBV7-2 to TRBJ2-5; the D gene is possibly TRBD1 (5 bases). The germline gives CDR1 SGHTA, CDR2 FQGNSA. V was shortened by 4 bases and J by 7 bases, with 22 bases between the two germline ends. The CDR3 is 16 residues long. The CDR3 loop is CASSSQGIGFTGTQYF. The CDR3 region has the DNA TGTGCCAGCAGCTCTCAGGGAATCGGGTTTACAGGGACCCAGTACTTC.

V and J are TRBV11-1 and TRBJ2-2, with unresolved D. The CDR3 runs 13 residues. Germline V CDR1 and CDR2: SGHAT, FQDESV (reference sequence). The ends were cut back, 3 bases at V and 3 bases at J, with 5 bases in the middle. The CDR3: CASSFPYTGELFF. The CDR3 DNA is TGTGCCAGCAGCTTCCCTTACACCGGGGAGCTGTTTTTT.

The rearrangement uses TRBV5-1 and TRBJ2-3; TRBD1 might be the D (6 bases). Germline V gives CDR1 SGHRS, CDR2 YFSETQ. The CDR3 contains 17 residues. V lost 0 bases to trimming and J lost 1 base, with 15 bases between them. This CDR3 is CASSLALLEGGTDTQYF. DNA of the CDR3: TGCGCCAGCAGCTTGGCTTTATTAGAGGGGGGCACAGATACGCAGTATTTT. Using reference TRBV5-1 and TRBJ2-3 for the parts outside the CDR3, the full variable domain is KAGVTQTPRYLIKTRGQQVTLSCSPISGHRSVSWYQQTPGQGLQFLFEYFSETQRNKGNFPGRFSGRQFSNSRSEMNVSTLELGDSALYLCASSLALLEGGTDTQYFGPGTRLTVL.

The chain uses TRBV11-2 and TRBJ2-7, with 10 bases lining up with TRBD2. This CDR3 region has 16 residues. In germline, CDR1 is SGHAT, CDR2 FQNNGV. Trimming took 4 bases from V and 2 from J; bases not matched to a gene: 8. The CDR3 sequence is CASSSLAGEGAYEQYF. As DNA, the CDR3 is TGTGCCAGCAGCTCTCTAGCGGGAGAGGGGGCCTACGAGCAGTACTTC.

Remarks on this clone: Other nucleotide sequences in the sample specify the same CDR3. The genes are TRBV5-8 and TRBJ1-2; 7 bases match TRBD1. The germline CDR1 and CDR2 sequences are SGHTS and YDEGEE. The CDR3 totals 13 residues. J gave up 4 bases and V 4 bases, and 4 bases lay outside the gene matches. CDR3 DNA sequence: TGTGCCAGCAGCCTCCCAGGGGGCTATGGCTACACCTTC. Protein sequence: CASSLPGGYGYTF.

The chain uses TRBV24-1 and TRBJ2-3; D not certain. V lost 0 bases, J lost 1 base, and 13 bases lay in between. CDR3 length: 17 amino acids. Germline V gene data show CDR1 as KGHDR and CDR2 as SFDVKD. This CDR3 is CATSDLRPPAGTDTQYF. The CDR3 nucleotides read TGTGCCACCAGTGATTTGCGCCCCCCGGCGGGCACAGATACGCAGTATTTT.

This chain uses TRBV4-2 with TRBJ2-5; 7 bases are shared with TRBD1. In germline, CDR1 is LGHNA, CDR2 YNFKEQ. The CDR3 has 15 residues. The junction had 7 bases not matched to a gene; V was cut back by 4 bases and J by 2 bases. The CDR3 region has the DNA TGTGCCAGCAGCCGCCCAACAGGGGAACAAGAGACCCAGTACTTC. Its protein is CASSRPTGEQETQYF.

V and J are TRBV18 and TRBJ2-7, with D perhaps matching TRBD2 (6 bases). The CDR3 contains 15 residues. The V end was cut by 1 base, the J end by 3 bases, with 13 bases between. The germline V gene has CDR1 KGHSH and CDR2 LQKENI. Written as DNA, the CDR3 is TGTGCCAGCTCACCACGGCAGCGGGCGAGCTACGAGCAGTACTTC. As protein: CASSPRQRASYEQYF.

The CDR3 reads CASSEGVNTEAFF. The DNA of the CDR3 is TGTGCCAGTAGTGAGGGAGTGAACACTGAAGCTTTCTTT. This chain joins TRBV19 and TRBJ1-1, with D hard to call. This CDR3 contains 13 residues. Germline CDR1 LNHDA, CDR2 SQIVND (reference sequence). V lost 5 bases to trimming and J lost 0 bases, with 7 bases between them.

The chain is built from TRBV13 and TRBJ2-7, with 12 bases lining up with TRBD2. J gave up 0 bases and V 5 bases, and 8 bases lay outside the gene matches. Germline V CDR1 and CDR2: PRHDT, FYEKMQ (reference sequence). The CDR3 spans 17 residues. CDR3 in DNA: TGTGCCAGCAGCGCCTCTAGCGGGGGGGTAAGCTCCTACGAGCAGTACTTC. This encodes CASSASSGGVSSYEQYF.

In the case of this clone: Other nucleotide sequences from this sample produce the same CDR3. The chain joins TRBV7-2 to TRBJ2-5; TRBD2 matches at 8 bases. V was pared by 3 bases and J by 5 bases, with 8 bases of the junction left unmatched. The CDR3 sequence is 15 residues long. Germline V CDR1 and CDR2: SGHTA, FQGNSA. The CDR3: CASSFTSGRGETQYF. The CDR3 DNA sequence: TGTGCCAGCAGCTTTACTAGCGGCCGGGGGGAGACCCAGTACTTC.

This clone was recorded a few times. This chain joins TRBV29-1 and TRBJ1-2; D unresolved. V was clipped by 1 base and J by 5 bases, with 8 bases between them. Germline V CDR1 and CDR2: SQVTM, ANQGSEA. The CDR3 is made up of 12 amino acids. The CDR3 loop reads CSVEGQEYGYTF. The CDR3 DNA sequence: TGCAGCGTTGAAGGACAAGAGTATGGCTACACCTTC.

The sample holds one count of this clone. The CDR3 DNA sequence: TGTGCCAGCAGCCAAGATGGGAGTCCCTTCTTC. Encoded protein: CASSQDGSPFF. The chain uses TRBV3-1 (or the pseudogene TRBV3-2) and TRBJ2-1, with D possibly matching TRBD2 (5 bases). The V end was cut by 0 bases, the J end by 16 bases, with 10 bases between. This CDR3 spans 11 amino acids. In germline, CDR1 is LGHDT, CDR2 YNNKEL (reference sequence).

The V gene is TRBV7-6, the J gene TRBJ2-1; 7 bases line up with TRBD1. The CDR3 extends over 15 amino acids. Germline CDR1 is SGHVS and CDR2 is FNYEAQ. The V segment lost 5 bases and the J segment 4 bases; nucleotides outside the gene matches: 8. The CDR3 DNA is TGTGCCAGCAGCACGGGGACAGTACCGTACAATGAGCAGTTCTTC. It is translated as CASSTGTVPYNEQFF.

This clone appeared once. V is TRBV3-1 (or the pseudogene TRBV3-2) and J is TRBJ1-1; unclear D gene. CDR3 length equals 15 residues. The germline CDR1 and CDR2 sequences are LGHDT and YNNKEL (reference sequence). Trimming left V 1 base short and J 4 bases short, with 13 bases between. This chain's CDR3 is CASSQAPVGSTEAFF. The DNA for the CDR3 is TGTGCCAGCAGCCAAGCGCCCGTCGGGAGCACTGAAGCTTTCTTT.

V is TRBV3-1 (or the pseudogene TRBV3-2) and J is TRBJ2-7, with 9 positions matching TRBD2. Germline assignment: CDR1 LGHDT and CDR2 YNNKEL (reference sequence). This CDR3 has 16 amino acids. V shed 4 bases and J 0 bases; nucleotides not matched to a gene: 7. The CDR3: CASSRRLAASSYEQYF. The CDR3 region has the DNA TGTGCCAGCAGCCGCCGACTAGCGGCAAGCTCCTACGAGCAGTACTTC.

The genes are TRBV5-1 and TRBJ1-5; 8 nucleotides agree with TRBD1. CDR3 length: 15 amino acids. CDR1 is SGHRS, CDR2 YFSETQ, per germline. J was trimmed by 8 bases and V by 3 bases; bases with no gene match: 10. Written as DNA, the CDR3 is TGCGCCAGCAGCTACCAGGGACAGGTTTGGGAGCCCCAGCATTTT. This gives the protein CASSYQGQVWEPQHF.

V is TRBV5-1 and J is TRBJ2-3, with 10 bases fitting TRBD2. V trimming: 2 bases; J trimming: 6 bases; junction bases outside the gene matches: 9. Germline CDR1 is SGHRS and CDR2 is YFSETQ. This CDR3 has 16 residues. CDR3 bases: TGCGCCAGCAGCTTTGGCCCAGCGGGGGGGCGCGATACGCAGTATTTT. Its translation: CASSFGPAGGRDTQYF.

A remark on this clone: Other nucleotide sequences in the sample specify the same CDR3. This rearrangement joins TRBV5-1 to TRBJ1-5, with D hard to call. The CDR3 is 14 amino acids. V lost 0 bases and J lost 2, with 6 bases in between. Per germline, CDR1 SGHRS and CDR2 YFSETQ. CDR3 protein: CASSLEGGNQPQHF. The CDR3 region has the DNA TGCGCCAGCAGCTTGGAGGGAGGCAATCAGCCCCAGCATTTT. The full variable domain, with the rest looked up from reference TRBV5-1 and TRBJ1-5, is KAGVTQTPRYLIKTRGQQVTLSCSPISGHRSVSWYQQTPGQGLQFLFEYFSETQRNKGNFPGRFSGRQFSNSRSEMNVSTLELGDSALYLCASSLEGGNQPQHFGDGTRLSIL.

This sequence joins TRBV5-4 and TRBJ2-7; 13 bases fit TRBD2. Losses at the gene ends were 4 bases for V and 6 bases for J; bases not matched to a gene: 10. CDR3 length equals 16 residues. Germline CDR1 and CDR2: SGHNT and YYREEE (reference sequence). This CDR3 is CASSVTGTSGGGEQYF. In DNA form, the CDR3 reads TGTGCCAGCAGCGTTACCGGTACTAGCGGGGGGGGCGAGCAGTACTTC.

J is TRBJ1-1 and V is TRBV19; TRBD1 matches at 7 bases. The germline gives CDR1 LNHDA, CDR2 SQIVND (reference sequence). Trimming took 3 bases from V and 7 from J; bases not matched to a gene: 5. The CDR3 sequence is 13 residues long. The CDR3 nucleotides read TGTGCCAGTAGTATTGGACAGGCCTTTGAAGCTTTCTTT. Translating it yields CASSIGQAFEAFF.

The chain recombines TRBV6-2 or TRBV6-3 with TRBJ1-1; TRBD1 matches 7 bases. Germline V gene data show CDR1 as MNHEY and CDR2 as SVGEGT. The CDR3 sequence is 13 residues long. V shed 4 bases and J 6 bases; nucleotides not matched to a gene: 5. CDR3 in amino acids: CASSLTGQPEAFF. Here the CDR3 DNA reads TGTGCCAGCAGTTTAACGGGACAGCCTGAAGCTTTCTTT.

The rearrangement links TRBV9 to TRBJ1-6; D unclear. The length of the CDR3 is 17 residues. V lost 0 bases and J lost 0, with 10 bases in between. Germline CDR1 and CDR2: SGDLS and YYNGEE. The CDR3 sequence: CASSVVASSSYNSPLHF. As DNA, the CDR3 is TGTGCCAGCAGCGTAGTCGCGAGTAGCTCCTATAATTCACCCCTCCACTTT.

The CDR3 nucleotides are TGTGCCAGCAGAACCGGGACAGGGAACACCGGGGAGCTGTTTTTT. It encodes CASRTGTGNTGELFF. The chain links TRBV11-2 to TRBJ2-2; TRBD1 matches at 8 bases. This CDR3 spans 15 amino acids. J was trimmed by 1 base and V by 6 bases; bases with no gene match: 4. Germline loops: CDR1 SGHAT, CDR2 FQNNGV.